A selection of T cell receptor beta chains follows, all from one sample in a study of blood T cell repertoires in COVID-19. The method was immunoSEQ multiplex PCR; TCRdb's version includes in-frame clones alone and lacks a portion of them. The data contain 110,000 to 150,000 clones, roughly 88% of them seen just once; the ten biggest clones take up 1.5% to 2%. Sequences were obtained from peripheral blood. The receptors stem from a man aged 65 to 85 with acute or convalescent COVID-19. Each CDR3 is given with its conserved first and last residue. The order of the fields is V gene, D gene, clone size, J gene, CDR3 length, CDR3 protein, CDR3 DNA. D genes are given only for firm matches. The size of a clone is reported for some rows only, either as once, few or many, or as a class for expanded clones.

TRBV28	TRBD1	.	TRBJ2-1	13	CASSWTGGNEQFF	TGTGCCAGCAGTTGGACAGGGGGCAATGAGCAGTTCTTC
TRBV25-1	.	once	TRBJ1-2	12	CASSEPRGGYTF	TGTGCCAGCAGTGAACCTCGGGGGGGCTACACCTTC
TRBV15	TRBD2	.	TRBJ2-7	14	CATSPGGVVYEQYF	TGTGCCACCAGCCCCGGGGGGGTGGTGTACGAGCAGTACTTC
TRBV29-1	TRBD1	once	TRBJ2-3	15	CTIRGQSPSTDTQYF	TGCACCATTAGGGGGCAGAGTCCCAGCACAGATACGCAGTATTTT
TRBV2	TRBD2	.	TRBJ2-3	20	CASRVVLGLAGGPNTDTQYF	TGTGCCAGCAGAGTTGTTCTCGGACTAGCGGGGGGGCCAAACACAGATACGCAGTATTTT
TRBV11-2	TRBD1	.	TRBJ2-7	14	CASSPGTGPYEQYF	TGTGCCAGCAGCCCCGGGACAGGCCCCTACGAGCAGTACTTC
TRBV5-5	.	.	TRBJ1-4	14	CASSLRGLGEKLFF	TGTGCCAGCAGCTTGCGGGGACTGGGTGAAAAACTGTTTTTT
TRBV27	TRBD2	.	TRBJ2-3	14	CASSRGLATDTQYF	TGTGCCAGCAGTCGCGGACTAGCAACAGATACGCAGTATTTT
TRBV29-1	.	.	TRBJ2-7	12	CSVLDSHYEQYF	TGCAGCGTACTGGACAGTCACTACGAGCAGTACTTC
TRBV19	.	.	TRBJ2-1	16	CASSMWGQRTYNEQFF	TGTGCCAGTAGTATGTGGGGCCAGAGGACCTACAATGAGCAGTTCTTC
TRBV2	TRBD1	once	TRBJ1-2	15	CASSGRTGANYGYTF	TGTGCCAGCAGCGGACGGACAGGGGCTAACTATGGCTACACCTTC
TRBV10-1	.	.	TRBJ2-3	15	CASSERGIGTDTQYF	TGCGCCAGCAGTGAGAGGGGGATCGGCACAGATACGCAGTATTTT
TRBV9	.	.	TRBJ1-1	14	CASSVGGPNTEAFF	TGTGCCAGCAGCGTAGGGGGCCCAAACACTGAAGCTTTCTTT
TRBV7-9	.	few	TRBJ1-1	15	CASSQGYSMNTEAFF	TGTGCCAGCAGCCAGGGATATAGCATGAACACTGAAGCTTTCTTT
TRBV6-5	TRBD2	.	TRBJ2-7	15	CASTAGPGGHYEQYF	TGTGCCAGCACCGCCGGACCGGGGGGGCACTACGAGCAGTACTTC
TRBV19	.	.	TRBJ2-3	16	CASSIGRIASTDTQYF	TGTGCCAGTAGTATAGGGCGCATAGCTAGCACAGATACGCAGTATTTT
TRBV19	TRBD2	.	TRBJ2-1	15	CASSTPGKRGNEQFF	TGTGCCAGTAGTACGCCCGGAAAGCGGGGTAATGAGCAGTTCTTC
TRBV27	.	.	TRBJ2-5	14	CASSLSAGAETQYF	TGTGCCAGCAGTTTATCGGCAGGGGCAGAGACCCAGTACTTC
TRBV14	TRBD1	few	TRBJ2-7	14	CASSQGQGLYEQYF	TGTGCCAGCAGCCAGGGACAGGGACTTTACGAGCAGTACTTC
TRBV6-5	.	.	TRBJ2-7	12	CASTPDWGEQYF	TGTGCCAGCACCCCGGACTGGGGCGAGCAGTACTTC
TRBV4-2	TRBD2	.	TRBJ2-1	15	CASSQSGLAGNEQFF	TGTGCCAGCAGCCAATCGGGACTAGCGGGAAACGAGCAGTTCTTC
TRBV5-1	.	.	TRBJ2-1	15	CASSLEGDRVNEQFF	TGCGCCAGCAGCTTGGAGGGGGATCGGGTTAATGAGCAGTTCTTC
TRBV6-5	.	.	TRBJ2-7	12	CASTGESYEQYF	TGTGCCAGCACCGGTGAATCCTACGAGCAGTACTTC
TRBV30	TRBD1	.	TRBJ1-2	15	CAWSEQGGSIDGYTF	TGTGCCTGGAGTGAACAGGGGGGGAGCATCGATGGCTACACCTTC
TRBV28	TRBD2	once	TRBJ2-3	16	CASSWGLAGWGDTQYF	TGTGCCAGCAGTTGGGGACTAGCGGGGTGGGGAGATACGCAGTATTTT
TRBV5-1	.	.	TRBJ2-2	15	CASSSLSSGSGELFF	TGCGCCAGCAGCTCCTTATCCTCAGGGTCCGGGGAGCTGTTTTTT
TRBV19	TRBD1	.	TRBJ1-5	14	CASSNTGGNQPQHF	TGTGCCAGTAGTAATACAGGGGGCAATCAGCCCCAGCATTTT
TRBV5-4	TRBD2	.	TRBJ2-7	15	CASSLGGAGVLEQYF	TGTGCCAGCAGCTTGGGGGGAGCGGGAGTACTCGAGCAGTACTTC
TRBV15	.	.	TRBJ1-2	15	CATSIVPDRPYGYTF	TGTGCCACCAGCATAGTTCCTGACAGGCCCTATGGCTACACCTTC
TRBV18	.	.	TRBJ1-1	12	CASSFRDTEAFF	TGTGCCAGCTCGTTCCGGGACACTGAAGCTTTCTTT
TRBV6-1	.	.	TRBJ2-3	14	CASSEGSMLDTQYF	TGTGCCAGCAGTGAAGGGAGTATGTTGGATACGCAGTATTTT
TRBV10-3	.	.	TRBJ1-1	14	CAISNGPVKTEAFF	TGTGCCATCAGCAATGGTCCGGTTAAGACTGAAGCTTTCTTT
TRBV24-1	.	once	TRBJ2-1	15	CATSDSTGSYNEQFF	TGTGCCACCAGTGATTCCACGGGCTCCTACAATGAGCAGTTCTTC
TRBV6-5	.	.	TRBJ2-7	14	CASNFYRDSYEQYF	TGTGCCAGCAATTTCTACAGGGATTCCTACGAGCAGTACTTC
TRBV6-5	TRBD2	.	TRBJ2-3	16	CASSFKASGGTDTQYF	TGTGCCAGCAGTTTTAAAGCTAGCGGGGGCACAGATACGCAGTATTTT
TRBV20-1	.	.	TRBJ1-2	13	CSASPGVSYGYTF	TGCAGTGCTAGTCCGGGTGTAAGCTATGGCTACACCTTC
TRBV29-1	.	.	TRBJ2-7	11	CSVQTGGEQYF	TGCAGCGTTCAAACAGGTGGCGAGCAGTACTTC
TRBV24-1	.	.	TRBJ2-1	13	CATSDLLAPGQFF	TGTGCCACCAGTGATCTACTCGCTCCGGGGCAGTTCTTC